These 27 T cell receptor beta chains share one sample of origin, sequenced in a study of shared clonotypes between healthy human individuals. The assay was immunoSEQ multiplex PCR, and TCRdb's table has in-frame clones only and misses some. The data hold around 530,000 clones, with roughly four fifths observed a single time. Material for sequencing was PBMCs. The receptors were sampled from a woman in her thirties or forties in good health. Some clones in this sample may be carry-over from other donors' samples.

The genes are TRBV7-3 and TRBJ1-4, with TRBD1 as a possible D gene (5 bases). The V end was cut by 5 bases, the J end by 0 bases, with 7 bases between. Per germline, CDR1 SGHTA and CDR2 FQGTGA. This CDR3 spans 14 amino acids. CDR3 loop: CASSTGATNEKLFF. For the CDR3, the DNA is TGTGCCAGCAGCACAGGAGCAACTAATGAAAAACTGTTTTTT. Variable domain in full (rest from reference TRBV7-3 and TRBJ1-4): GAGVSQTPSNKVTEKGKYVELRCDPISGHTALYWYRQSLGQGPEFLIYFQGTGAADDSGLPNDRFFAVRPEGSVSTLKIQRTERGDSAVYLCASSTGATNEKLFFGSGTQLSVL.

The CDR3 sequence: CASSLAVAGVHEQFF. The CDR3 DNA reads TGTGCCAGCAGCTTAGCTGTAGCGGGAGTGCATGAGCAGTTCTTC. The chain recombines TRBV7-6 with TRBJ2-1, with 9 bases aligning to TRBD2. The junction had 5 bases not matched to a gene; V was cut back by 0 bases and J by 8 bases. This CDR3 has 15 residues. CDR1 SGHVS and CDR2 FNYEAQ come from the germline V gene.

The chain uses TRBV13 and TRBJ1-4; 7 bases align to TRBD1. The length of the CDR3 is 14 residues. The germline CDR1 and CDR2 sequences are PRHDT and FYEKMQ (reference sequence). The V segment lost 2 bases and the J segment 7 bases; nucleotides outside the gene matches: 4. In DNA form, the CDR3 reads TGTGCCAGCAGCTTAAGACAGGGTGGTGAAAAACTGTTTTTT. This codes for CASSLRQGGEKLFF.

This clone was seen at least ten times. V is TRBV27 and J is TRBJ2-3; D unresolved. Trimming left V 4 bases short and J 0 bases short, with 14 bases between. Germline values: CDR1 MNHEY, CDR2 SMNVEV (reference sequence). This CDR3 comprises 16 residues. The CDR3 DNA reads as TGTGCCAGCAGTTCCTATGAGCGTCTTAGCACAGATACGCAGTATTTT. It codes for CASSSYERLSTDTQYF.

The chain carries TRBV28 and TRBJ1-2; 12 nucleotides align to TRBD1. Per germline, CDR1 MDHEN and CDR2 SYDVKM. J gave up 14 bases and V 10 bases, and 14 bases lay outside the gene matches. This CDR3 has 13 residues. In nucleotides, the CDR3 is TGTGCCACCAAGGACCGGGACAGGGGGCAGGCGACCTTC. The encoded protein is CATKDRDRGQATF.

This clone was recorded only once. The chain employs TRBV5-1 and TRBJ2-7, with 8 bases matching TRBD1. Germline CDR1 SGHRS, CDR2 YFSETQ. J gave up 3 bases and V 2 bases, and 1 base lay outside the gene matches. The CDR3 spans 13 residues. The chain's CDR3 is CASSLQGVYEQYF. The CDR3 DNA is TGCGCCAGCAGCTTACAGGGGGTCTACGAGCAGTACTTC.

V usage is TRBV5-5 and J usage is TRBJ2-5; TRBD2 matches 10 bases. The germline gives CDR1 SGHKS, CDR2 YYEKEE (reference sequence). The ends lost 1 base at V and 5 bases at J; junction bases unmatched: 5. CDR3 length: 15 residues. The CDR3 reads CASSLSSGRVETQYF. The DNA of the CDR3 is TGTGCCAGCAGCTTGTCCAGCGGGAGGGTTGAGACCCAGTACTTC.

The genes are TRBV7-6 and TRBJ2-7, with TRBD1 identical over 7 bases. V trimming: 5 bases; J trimming: 7 bases; junction bases outside the gene matches: 11. The CDR3 spans 14 residues. Germline V lookup: CDR1 SGHVS, CDR2 FNYEAQ. Here the CDR3 DNA reads TGTGCCAGCAGCACGACAGGGTCCCATCGGGAGCAGTACTTC. Its protein product is CASSTTGSHREQYF.

The gene calls are TRBV11-3 and TRBJ2-2, with D maybe TRBD1 (7 bases). V lost 4 bases to trimming and J lost 6 bases, with 24 bases between them. The CDR3 is 18 amino acids. The germline V gene encodes CDR1 SGHNT and CDR2 YENEEA. CDR3 nucleotide sequence: TGTGCCAGCAGCTCGACAGGGTGGCTTGGCGGCGGGGCCGGGGAGCTGTTTTTT. This encodes CASSSTGWLGGGAGELFF.

The gene calls are TRBV28 and TRBJ1-1; weak D call: TRBD1 (6 bases). This CDR3 is built from 14 residues. V gave up 4 bases and J gave up 3 bases, with 12 bases separating them. Per the germline V gene, CDR1 is MDHEN and CDR2 is SYDVKM. The DNA of the CDR3 is TGTGCCAGCAGTTCAGCAGGGGTGTACACTGAAGCTTTCTTT. Protein: CASSSAGVYTEAFF.

Here the CDR3 reads CATSRGEKRLSYEQYF. The CDR3 coding sequence is TGTGCCACCAGCAGAGGAGAAAAGCGGCTGTCCTACGAGCAGTACTTC. This chain links TRBV15 with TRBJ2-7; D might be TRBD2 (5 bases). Deletions cut 1 base from V and 1 base from J, with 14 bases between. The CDR3 loop spans 16 amino acids. Germline values: CDR1 LNHNV, CDR2 YYDKDF (reference sequence). Filled out from reference TRBV15 and TRBJ2-7, the complete variable domain reads DAMVIQNPRYQVTQFGKPVTLSCSQTLNHNVMYWYQQKSSQAPKLLFHYYDKDFNNEADTPDNFQSRRPNTSFCFLDIRSPGLGDTAMYLCATSRGEKRLSYEQYFGPGTRLTVT.

This clone is a singleton in its sample. This rearrangement joins TRBV5-1 to TRBJ2-2; possible D gene TRBD2, 6 bases. Germline CDR1 SGHRS, CDR2 YFSETQ. V was clipped by 0 bases and J by 2 bases, with 11 bases between them. This CDR3 has 16 residues. The CDR3 loop reads CASSLAEGRNTGELFF. The CDR3 bases are TGCGCCAGCAGCTTGGCGGAGGGGCGTAACACCGGGGAGCTGTTTTTT.

This clone was seen once. The gene calls are TRBV18 and TRBJ2-3; 7 bases map to TRBD1. The ends lost 5 bases at V and 6 bases at J; junction bases unmatched: 14. The CDR3 consists of 16 residues. Germline V gene lookup returns CDR1 KGHSH and CDR2 LQKENI. The CDR3 reads CASSTTRTGGLDTQYF. The CDR3 nucleotides are TGTGCCAGCTCAACTACTCGGACAGGAGGATTGGATACGCAGTATTTT.

This chain connects TRBV10-3 to TRBJ2-7; a possible D gene is TRBD2 (6 bases). The CDR3 has 15 residues. Between the trimmed V and J ends, which lost 11 bases and 2 bases, there was a span of 22 bases. Germline CDR1 and CDR2: ENHRY and SYGVKD. CDR3 nucleotide sequence: TGTGCCGCGCATCCAGGGCGGGGTGGAACCTACGAGCAGTACTTC. Translated: CAAHPGRGGTYEQYF.

This clone was seen a single time. The gene calls are TRBV7-9 and TRBJ1-2, with TRBD1 matching 9 bases. The junction had 15 bases not matched to a gene; V was cut back by 4 bases and J by 12 bases. Per the germline V gene, CDR1 is SEHNR and CDR2 is FQNEAQ (reference sequence). The CDR3 totals 15 residues. CDR3 coding DNA: TGTGCCAGCAGCTCACCGGGACAGGGAGGGCAGTGGGACACCTTC. Its translation is CASSSPGQGGQWDTF. Drawing the rest from reference TRBV7-9 and TRBJ1-2, the complete variable domain is DTGVSQNPRHKITKRGQNVTFRCDPISEHNRLYWYRQTLGQGPEFLTYFQNEAQLEKSRLLSDRFSAERPKGSFSTLEIQRTEQGDSAMYLCASSSPGQGGQWDTFGSGTRLTVV.

For this clone: This is likely an artifact of a read error, given a far larger clone one base away. V usage is TRBV29-1 and J usage is TRBJ1-2, with D unclear. The CDR3 extends over 14 amino acids. CDR1 SQVTM and CDR2 ANQGSEA come from the germline V gene. Trimming removed 4 bases from V and 4 bases from J, with 16 bases in between. The CDR3 DNA follows: TGCAGCGTTGTGAGCGGGGATATTGGCTATGGCTACACCTTC. Protein product: CSVVSGDIGYGYTF.

Concerning this clone: This likely reflects a read error, since a far larger clone is one base away. The genes are TRBV28 and TRBJ2-7; perhaps TRBD2 as D (5 bases). Germline CDR1 MDHEN, CDR2 SYDVKM. The CDR3 spans 13 residues. V dropped 8 bases and J dropped 9 bases, with 20 bases sitting between them. CDR3 residues: CASQTRVEEGQYF. CDR3 bases: TGTGCCAGCCAGACGCGGGTAGAGGAAGGGCAGTACTTC.

V gene TRBV30 combines with J gene TRBJ1-4; D unclear. V was cut by 2 bases and J by 7 bases, with 11 bases left in between. CDR1 GTSNPN and CDR2 SVGIG come from the germline V gene (reference sequence). The CDR3 runs to 13 residues. CDR3 nucleotide sequence: TGTGCCTGGAGTCTAGGGTATGCTGAAAAACTGTTTTTT. This sequence encodes CAWSLGYAEKLFF. The full variable domain, with the rest looked up from reference TRBV30 and TRBJ1-4, is SQTIHQWPATLVQPVGSPLSLECTVEGTSNPNLYWYRQAAGRGLQLLFYSVGIGQISSEVPQNLSASRPQDRQFILSSKKLLLSDSGFYLCAWSLGYAEKLFFGSGTQLSVL.

The chain recombines TRBV28 with TRBJ2-1, with D unresolved. This CDR3 has 12 amino acids. Germline CDR1 MDHEN, CDR2 SYDVKM. Trimming shortened V by 4 bases and J by 10 bases, and 11 bases separated the two germline ends. CDR3 nucleotide sequence: TGTGCCAGCAGTTCAAAGCCTCGGGAGCAGTTCTTC. This gives the protein CASSSKPREQFF.

The chain has TRBV10-3 and TRBJ2-5; 8 bases match TRBD1. Per germline, CDR1 ENHRY and CDR2 SYGVKD. With 2 bases clipped from V and 4 bases from J, the junction kept 6 bases outside the gene matches. This CDR3 region has 15 residues. CDR3 DNA sequence: TGTGCCATCAGTGAGCGACAGGGGATACGAGAGACCCAGTACTTC. Its protein is CAISERQGIRETQYF.

The gene calls are TRBV29-1 and TRBJ2-1, with D perhaps TRBD2 (5 bases). Germline CDR1 and CDR2: SQVTM and ANQGSEA. The CDR3 runs to 17 residues. V was trimmed by 6 bases and J by 7 bases, leaving 28 bases between them. CDR3: CSVAARWALYNANEQFF. The CDR3 nucleotides are TGCAGCGTAGCGGCTAGGTGGGCGCTATATAACGCAAATGAGCAGTTCTTC.

This clone was counted between two and nine times. The V gene is TRBV30, the J gene TRBJ2-1, with unresolved D. The CDR3 totals 15 residues. Trimming took off 1 base at V and 7 bases at J, with 17 bases between the two ends. Germline CDR1 reads GTSNPN; CDR2 reads SVGIG (reference sequence). CDR3 loop: CAWSAGHPFGNEQFF. The CDR3 nucleotides are TGTGCCTGGAGTGCCGGCCACCCTTTTGGAAATGAGCAGTTCTTC.

This clone was found once. This sequence joins TRBV11-2 and TRBJ2-7; D might be TRBD1 (6 bases). The CDR3 contains 14 residues. With 3 bases removed from V and 1 base from J, the gap between germline ends came to 10 bases. Germline assignment: CDR1 SGHAT and CDR2 FQNNGV. CDR3 sequence (DNA): TGTGCCAGCAGCTTGTACAGGGAGTCCTACGAGCAGTACTTC. Its translation is CASSLYRESYEQYF.

J is TRBJ1-1 and V is TRBV15; D remains unclear. This CDR3 region has 13 residues. V was pared by 0 bases and J by 1 base, with 3 bases between. Germline V gene sequence: CDR1 LNHNV, CDR2 YYDKDF (reference sequence). The DNA for the CDR3 is TGTGCCACCAGCAGAGACGCGAACACTGAAGCTTTCTTT. As protein: CATSRDANTEAFF.

The gene calls are TRBV6-6 and TRBJ1-2; D might be TRBD1 (5 bases). Germline CDR1 MNHNY, CDR2 SVGAGI (reference sequence). The CDR3 runs to 13 residues. V lost 2 bases, J lost 5 bases, and 9 bases lay in between. CDR3 in amino acids: CASSYQGGYGYTF. The DNA for the CDR3 is TGTGCCAGCAGTTACCAGGGCGGTTATGGCTACACCTTC.

This clone was detected only a few times. The genes are TRBV19 and TRBJ1-5; D is unclear. The CDR3 runs to 14 residues. Germline V gene sequence: CDR1 LNHDA, CDR2 SQIVND (reference sequence). V was cut by 5 bases and J by 3 bases, with 11 bases left in between. CDR3 bases: TGTGCCAGTAGTTTTACCGGGGACAATCAGCCCCAGCATTTT. As protein: CASSFTGDNQPQHF. The complete variable domain, with remaining parts taken from reference TRBV19 and TRBJ1-5, reads DGGITQSPKYLFRKEGQNVTLSCEQNLNHDAMYWYRQDPGQGLRLIYYSQIVNDFQKGDIAEGYSVSREKKESFPLTVTSAQKNPTAFYLCASSFTGDNQPQHFGDGTRLSIL.

The V call is TRBV11-3, the J call TRBJ2-6, with 14 bases matching TRBD2. The CDR3 extends over 17 amino acids. The junction had 2 bases not matched to a gene; V was cut back by 5 bases and J by 2 bases. The germline CDR1 and CDR2 sequences are SGHNT and YENEEA. CDR3 in DNA: TGTGCCAGCAGCCCGGGACTAGCGGGAGCTGGGGCCAACGTCCTGACTTTC. Translated: CASSPGLAGAGANVLTF.